This passage covers 13 T cell receptor beta chains from one sample sequenced in a study of cytomegalovirus exposure and HLA in healthy donors. In the PCR, 60 Vbeta and 13 Jbeta primers were used. Generated by immunoSEQ multiplex PCR, the TCRdb table keeps only in-frame clones and is missing some. The table lists 110,000 to 150,000 clones, 70% to 85% of them singletons. The sequenced sample was PBMCs. These receptors were obtained from a woman in her 50s in good health and CMV-seropositive.

The CDR3 DNA is TGTGCCAGTAGTATAACAGGGGGCGCACCCTACGAGCAGTACTTC. Protein sequence: CASSITGGAPYEQYF. The V and J genes are TRBV19 and TRBJ2-7; 9 positions match TRBD1. The V and J ends lost 2 bases and 2 bases, in that order; junction bases with no gene match: 4. The CDR3 sequence is 15 residues long. Germline CDR1 reads LNHDA; CDR2 reads SQIVND (reference sequence).

The V gene is TRBV6-5, the J gene TRBJ2-7, with 7 bases identical to TRBD1. CDR3 length: 13 residues. Germline lookup yields CDR1 MNHEY and CDR2 SVGAGI. V lost 6 bases to trimming and J lost 1 base; unmatched junction nucleotides: 3. CDR3 sequence reads: CASRRQGSYEQYF. The CDR3 nucleotides are TGTGCCAGCAGAAGACAGGGATCCTACGAGCAGTACTTC.

The chain joins TRBV7-2 to TRBJ2-3; 8 bases line up with TRBD1. V was clipped by 5 bases and J by 3 bases; unmatched bases: 4. The germline V gene has CDR1 SGHTA and CDR2 FQGNSA. The CDR3 consists of 14 residues. This CDR3 reads CASSAQGATDTQYF. The DNA for the CDR3 is TGTGCCAGCAGCGCGCAGGGGGCGACAGATACGCAGTATTTT.

This clone appeared a single time. The CDR3 protein is CASSQPGNLEQETQYF. The CDR3 coding sequence is TGTGCCAGCAGTCAACCAGGGAACTTGGAACAAGAGACCCAGTACTTC. The J gene is TRBJ2-5, the V gene TRBV7-9; D may be TRBD1 (5 bases). V gave up 6 bases and J gave up 2 bases, with 19 bases separating them. This CDR3 comprises 16 residues. CDR1 is SEHNR, CDR2 FQNEAQ, per germline (reference sequence).

This clone was recorded once. This chain connects TRBV19 to TRBJ2-1, with D possibly matching TRBD1 (6 bases). The CDR3 sequence is 14 residues long. V dropped 3 bases and J dropped 0 bases, with 6 bases sitting between them. Per germline, CDR1 LNHDA and CDR2 SQIVND (reference sequence). The CDR3 sequence is CASSMDSSYNEQFF. The CDR3 DNA is TGTGCCAGTAGTATGGACAGCTCCTACAATGAGCAGTTCTTC.

This clone was seen a handful of times. The genes are TRBV30 and TRBJ1-1; D not certain. V shed 3 bases and J shed 4 bases, with 9 bases lying between them. The V gene's germline CDR1 is GTSNPN and CDR2 SVGIG (reference sequence). This CDR3 is 12 amino acids long. CDR3 nucleotides: TGTGCCTGGAGCCCCGTGTCCACTGAAGCTTTCTTT. Residues: CAWSPVSTEAFF.

V usage is TRBV19 and J usage is TRBJ2-7; 11 nucleotides align to TRBD1. The CDR3 spans 16 residues. V shed 4 bases, J shed 4 bases, and the junction held 9 bases outside the gene matches. Looked up from germline, CDR1 is LNHDA and CDR2 is SQIVND (reference sequence). This chain's CDR3 is CASSTGQGARGYEQYF. The CDR3 coding sequence is TGTGCCAGTAGTACCGGACAGGGGGCGCGGGGGTACGAGCAGTACTTC.

This chain uses TRBV2 with TRBJ2-1; TRBD2 aligns across 10 bases. CDR3 length: 15 amino acids. CDR1 is SNHLY, CDR2 FYNNEI, per germline. V dropped 1 base and J dropped 4; count of bases not matched to a gene: 1. CDR3 residues: CASSEGLAGYNEQFF. CDR3 nucleotide sequence: TGTGCCAGCAGTGAAGGACTAGCGGGTTACAATGAGCAGTTCTTC.

The chain links TRBV9 to TRBJ1-2; unclear D gene. Germline V gene sequence: CDR1 SGDLS, CDR2 YYNGEE. The CDR3 is 15 amino acids. V shed 4 bases and J shed 0 bases, with 13 bases lying between them. In nucleotides, the CDR3 is TGTGCCAGCAGCTCCGCCGCCATAGCTAACTATGGCTACACCTTC. Its protein product is CASSSAAIANYGYTF.

Only one count was recorded for this clone. This sample also contains other DNA sequences that code for the same CDR3. This chain joins TRBV28 and TRBJ1-4, with a possible D match to TRBD1 (5 bases). Trimming took 2 bases from V and 6 from J, leaving 10 bases between them. There are 14 residues in the CDR3. The germline V gene encodes CDR1 MDHEN and CDR2 SYDVKM. CDR3 bases: TGTGCCAGCAGTTTACGGCAGGGCGATGAAAAACTGTTTTTT. Amino acids: CASSLRQGDEKLFF.

This chain connects TRBV7-2 to TRBJ1-1; 8 positions agree with TRBD1. Germline lookup yields CDR1 SGHTA and CDR2 FQGNSA. This CDR3 is built from 14 residues. V was clipped by 5 bases and J by 0 bases; unmatched bases: 2. CDR3 in DNA: TGTGCCAGCAGCCCGGACAGGGTGAACACTGAAGCTTTCTTT. This translates into CASSPDRVNTEAFF.

The CDR3, as DNA: TGCGCCAGCAGCCAATGGACTAGCGGGGGAGGAGAGACCCAGTACTTC. Its protein is CASSQWTSGGGETQYF. The chain combines TRBV4-1 with TRBJ2-5; 13 bases match TRBD2. CDR1 is MGHRA and CDR2 is YSYEKL in the germline V gene. V lost 2 bases to trimming and J lost 4 bases; unmatched junction nucleotides: 4. This CDR3 spans 16 amino acids.

J is TRBJ1-6 and V is TRBV9; D remains unclear. CDR3 length: 15 amino acids. Germline V gene sequence: CDR1 SGDLS, CDR2 YYNGEE. Between the trimmed V and J ends, which lost 2 bases and 10 bases, there was a span of 16 bases. The CDR3 protein is CASSVLPGEGSPLHF. Here the CDR3 DNA reads TGTGCCAGCAGCGTGCTCCCCGGGGAAGGATCACCCCTCCACTTT.